The source of this T cell receptor (beta chain) is a study of read filtering for tumor transcriptome and immune sequencing. Study context: R-ISS stage counts were eight or nine for I, about 15 for II, 6 or 7 for III.

Bone marrow was sampled from every patient at the time of active disease. This clonotype has ten or more counts. Its specificity is unknown. The CDR3 consists of 14 residues. V dropped 1 base and J dropped 1 base, with 11 bases sitting between them. Germline CDR1 SQVTM, CDR2 ANQGSEA. Findings of the study overall: In IR-seq, single-read clonotypes were roughly 80% of clonotypes but 3% to 3.5% of reads. The CD138-negative fraction was mixed bone marrow immune cells, not pure T cells.

Molecular barcoded adaptors covering alpha/delta and beta/gamma chains were used on approximately 440 ng RNA. TCRdb recomputed calls from the reads with MiXCR, one row per CDR3 protein. The sample carries around 130,000 distinct CDR3 sequences, roughly 13% recorded once. The TCR comes from a donor at least 40 years old with multiple myeloma. This chain joins TRBV29-1 and TRBJ2-7; TRBD1 is a possible D gene (6 bases). Sequenced sample: a population of CD138-negative cells sorted from bone marrow. CDR3 in DNA: TGCAGCGTTGAAGGGCAGGGGAATTCCTACGAGCAGTACTTC. It codes for CSVEGQGNSYEQYF.